This passage covers 5 T cell receptor beta chains from one sample sequenced in a study of molecular identifiers for immune sequencing clone quantification. TCRdb reanalysed the PCR reads using MiXCR and keeps one entry per CDR3 protein. The profile covers tens of thousands of distinct CDR3 sequences, with less than 20% appearing a single time and approximately 1% taken by the ten largest. What was sequenced was naive CD8+ T cells from blood, with Jurkat cell RNA spiked in. The sample's subset: FACS-sorted CD8+CD4-CCR7+CD45RA+ naive T cells. The receptor set was obtained from a human donor in good health. Some libraries in this study had Jurkat cell RNA spiked in.

This clonotype was detected ten times or more. The chain has TRBV4-3 and TRBJ2-5; D remains unclear. Germline V gives CDR1 LGHNA, CDR2 YSLEER. This CDR3 has 15 residues. The V gene lost 0 bases and the J gene lost 1 base, with 9 bases spanning the gap. This CDR3 reads CASSQDPRPQETQYF. CDR3 nucleotide sequence: TGCGCCAGCAGCCAAGACCCCAGGCCCCAAGAGACCCAGTACTTC.

This clonotype has a count of ten or more. The gene calls are TRBV18 and TRBJ2-1; 7 bases match TRBD2. The CDR3 contains 15 residues. After removal of 4 bases from V and 8 bases from J, the junction contained 11 bases not matched to a gene. From germline, CDR1 is KGHSH and CDR2 LQKENI. Here the CDR3 reads CASSLRRDYNDEQFF. The CDR3 DNA follows: TGTGCCAGCTCACTACGCCGGGACTATAATGATGAGCAGTTCTTC. Full variable domain (remainder filled in from reference TRBV18 and TRBJ2-1): NAGVMQNPRHLVRRRGQEARLRCSPMKGHSHVYWYRQLPEEGLKFMVYLQKENIIDESGMPKERFSAEFPKEGPSILRIQQVVRGDSAAYFCASSLRRDYNDEQFFGPGTRLTVL.

This clonotype came up many times. The genes are TRBV30 and TRBJ2-7; D remains ambiguous. CDR1 GTSNPN and CDR2 SVGIG come from the germline V gene (reference sequence). The V end lost 0 bases, the J end lost 3 bases, and 9 bases lay between the germline ends. The CDR3 extends over 13 amino acids. CDR3 protein: CAWSVRFNYEQYF. As DNA, the CDR3 is TGTGCCTGGAGTGTACGATTTAACTACGAGCAGTACTTC.

This clonotype was detected ten times or more. This rearrangement joins TRBV5-6 to TRBJ2-4; the D is unclear. Looked up from germline, CDR1 is SGHDT and CDR2 is YYEEEE. Trimming took off 6 bases at V and 0 bases at J, with 10 bases between the two ends. The CDR3 extends over 14 amino acids. The CDR3 nucleotides are TGTGCCAGCACCCCACCGTTAGCCAAAAACATTCAGTACTTC. This encodes CASTPPLAKNIQYF.

This clonotype has a count of ten or more. The chain's CDR3 is CASSLGDGMYQETQYF. CDR3 bases: TGTGCCAGCAGTTTAGGGGATGGAATGTACCAAGAGACCCAGTACTTC. J is TRBJ2-5 and V is TRBV6-6, with D tentatively TRBD1 (5 bases). The germline V gene encodes CDR1 MNHNY and CDR2 SVGAGI (reference sequence). V was trimmed by 4 bases and J by 0 bases, leaving 15 bases between them. The CDR3 totals 16 residues.